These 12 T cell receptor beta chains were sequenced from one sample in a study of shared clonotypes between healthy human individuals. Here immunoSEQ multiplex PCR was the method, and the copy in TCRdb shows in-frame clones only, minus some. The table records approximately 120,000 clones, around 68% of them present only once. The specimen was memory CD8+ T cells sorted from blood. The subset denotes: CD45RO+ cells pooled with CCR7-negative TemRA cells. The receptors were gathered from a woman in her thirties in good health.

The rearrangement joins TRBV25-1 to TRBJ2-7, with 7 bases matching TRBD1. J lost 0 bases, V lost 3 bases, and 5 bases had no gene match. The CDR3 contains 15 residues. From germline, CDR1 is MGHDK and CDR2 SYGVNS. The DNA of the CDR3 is TGTGCCAGCAGTGATGCACAGGGGAGCTCCTACGAGCAGTACTTC. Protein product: CASSDAQGSSYEQYF.

This CDR3 reads CASSPGLTEGTGELFF. The DNA of the CDR3 is TGCGCCAGCAGCCCTGGACTCACAGAAGGGACCGGGGAGCTGTTTTTT. The genes are TRBV5-1 and TRBJ2-2; TRBD2 is a possible D gene (5 bases). CDR3 length: 16 residues. CDR1 and CDR2 (germline): SGHRS, YFSETQ. The V and J ends lost 4 bases and 5 bases respectively, with 18 bases between them.

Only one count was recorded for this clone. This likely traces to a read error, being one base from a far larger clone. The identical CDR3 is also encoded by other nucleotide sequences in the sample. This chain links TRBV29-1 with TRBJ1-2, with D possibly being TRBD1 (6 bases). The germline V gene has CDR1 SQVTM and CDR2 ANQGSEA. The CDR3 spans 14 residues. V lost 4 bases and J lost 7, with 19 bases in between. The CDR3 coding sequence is TGCAGCGTTGTCGAACAGGGCTCACTCCGTGGCTACACCTTC. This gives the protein CSVVEQGSLRGYTF.

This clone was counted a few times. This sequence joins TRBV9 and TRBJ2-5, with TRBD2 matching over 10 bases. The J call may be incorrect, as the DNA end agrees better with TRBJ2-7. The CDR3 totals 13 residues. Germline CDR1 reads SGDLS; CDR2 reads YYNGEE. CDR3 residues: CASRRTSGYEQYF. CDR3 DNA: TGTGCCAGCAGGAGGACTAGCGGCTACGAGCAGTACTTC.

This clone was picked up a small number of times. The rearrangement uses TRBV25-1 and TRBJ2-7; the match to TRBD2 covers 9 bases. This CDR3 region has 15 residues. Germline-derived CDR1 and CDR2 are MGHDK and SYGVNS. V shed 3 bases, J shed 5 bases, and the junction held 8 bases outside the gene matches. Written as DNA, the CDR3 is TGTGCCAGCAGTGACCCCGGACTAGCGTCCCACGAGCAGTACTTC. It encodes CASSDPGLASHEQYF.

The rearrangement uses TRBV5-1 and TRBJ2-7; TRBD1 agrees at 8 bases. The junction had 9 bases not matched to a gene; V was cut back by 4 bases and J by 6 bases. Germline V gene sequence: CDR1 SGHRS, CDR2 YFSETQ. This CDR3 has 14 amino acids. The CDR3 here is CASSPGTGPGEQYF. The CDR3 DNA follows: TGCGCCAGCAGCCCCGGGACAGGCCCTGGCGAGCAGTACTTC.

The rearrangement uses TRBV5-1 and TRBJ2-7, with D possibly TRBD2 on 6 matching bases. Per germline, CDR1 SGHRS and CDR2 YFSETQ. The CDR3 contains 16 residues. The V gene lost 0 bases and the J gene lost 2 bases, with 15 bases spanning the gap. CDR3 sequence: CASSLGGVGAAYEQYF. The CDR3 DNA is TGCGCCAGCAGCTTGGGCGGGGTTGGGGCGGCCTACGAGCAGTACTTC.

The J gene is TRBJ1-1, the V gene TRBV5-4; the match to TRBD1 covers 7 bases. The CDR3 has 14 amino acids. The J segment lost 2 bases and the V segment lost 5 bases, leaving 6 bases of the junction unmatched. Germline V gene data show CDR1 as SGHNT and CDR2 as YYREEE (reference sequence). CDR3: CASRDGTVNTEAFF. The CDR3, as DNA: TGTGCCAGCAGGGATGGGACAGTAAACACTGAAGCTTTCTTT.

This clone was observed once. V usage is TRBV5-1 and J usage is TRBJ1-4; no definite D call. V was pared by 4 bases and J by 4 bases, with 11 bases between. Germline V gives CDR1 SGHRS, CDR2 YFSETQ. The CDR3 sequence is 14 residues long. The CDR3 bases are TGCGCCAGCAGCGAATCGCCCCTTAATGAAAAACTGTTTTTT. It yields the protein CASSESPLNEKLFF.

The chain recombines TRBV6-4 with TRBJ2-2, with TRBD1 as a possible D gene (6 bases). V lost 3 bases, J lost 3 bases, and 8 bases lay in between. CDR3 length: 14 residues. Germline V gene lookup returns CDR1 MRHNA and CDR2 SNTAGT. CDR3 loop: CASSEGADTGELFF. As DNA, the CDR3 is TGTGCCAGCAGTGAGGGGGCGGACACCGGGGAGCTGTTTTTT.

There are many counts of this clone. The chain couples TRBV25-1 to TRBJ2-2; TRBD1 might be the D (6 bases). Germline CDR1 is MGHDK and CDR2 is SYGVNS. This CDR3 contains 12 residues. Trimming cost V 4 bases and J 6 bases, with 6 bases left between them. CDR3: CASSGGPGELFF. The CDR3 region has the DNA TGTGCCAGCAGTGGGGGGCCCGGGGAGCTGTTTTTT.

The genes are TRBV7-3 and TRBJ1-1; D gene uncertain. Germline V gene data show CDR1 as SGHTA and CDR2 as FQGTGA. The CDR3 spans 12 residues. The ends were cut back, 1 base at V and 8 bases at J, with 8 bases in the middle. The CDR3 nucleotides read TGTGCCAGCAGCTTAAATCGGGGAGAAGCTTTCTTT. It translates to CASSLNRGEAFF.